Listed below are T cell receptor beta chains from one sample, sequenced in a study of identical twins. One entry per CDR3 protein results from TCRdb running MiXCR on the 5' RACE reads. Of about 890,000 distinct CDR3 sequences in the sample, about 12% are singletons; the top ten hold around 1.5%. These same records also appear under a second study, on yellow fever vaccine responses in identical twins.

Specimen: PBMCs. The receptors were gathered from a woman in her late teens or twenties in good health. Each CDR3 is given with its conserved first and last residue. Each record gives: clone size, D gene, J gene, V gene, CDR3 protein. A D gene is named only where the DNA matches it firmly. Clone size is shown for a subset of rows, as once, few, many or a class of expanded clone.

size: few; D: TRBD1; J: TRBJ1-1; V: TRBV5-1; CDR3: CASRFTGDNTEAFF
size: many; D: NA; J: TRBJ2-5; V: TRBV6-5; CDR3: CASSYFAGETQYF
size: NA; D: NA; J: TRBJ1-6; V: TRBV12-3/TRBV12-4; CDR3: CASSTASGGSPLHF
size: NA; D: NA; J: TRBJ2-2; V: TRBV20-1; CDR3: CSARMRRTGELFF
size: NA; D: TRBD2; J: TRBJ2-5; V: TRBV12-3/TRBV12-4; CDR3: CASSFIGGSRETQYF
size: NA; D: TRBD2; J: TRBJ2-1; V: TRBV29-1; CDR3: CSVAGLAGYNEQFF
size: NA; D: NA; J: TRBJ1-1; V: TRBV10-1; CDR3: CASSGNRANTEAFF
size: NA; D: NA; J: TRBJ2-3; V: TRBV11-3; CDR3: CASSSEAGTDTQYF
size: NA; D: TRBD2; J: TRBJ2-1; V: TRBV20-1; CDR3: CSARIGASGRSGNYNEQFF
size: NA; D: TRBD2; J: TRBJ2-5; V: TRBV25-1; CDR3: CASSDRTSGRAKETQYF
size: many; D: NA; J: TRBJ2-3; V: TRBV18; CDR3: CASSPSADTQYF
size: NA; D: TRBD1; J: TRBJ2-5; V: TRBV20-1; CDR3: CSARVLVLREGQGVSVTQYF
size: few; D: TRBD2; J: TRBJ2-3; V: TRBV2; CDR3: CATRTSGRGDTQYF
size: few; D: TRBD1; J: TRBJ2-4; V: TRBV2; CDR3: CASTPDRESSIQYF
size: NA; D: NA; J: TRBJ2-2; V: TRBV10-2; CDR3: CASSLIRAGANTGELFF
size: few; D: TRBD1; J: TRBJ2-7; V: TRBV10-3; CDR3: CATRDRGSDEQYF
size: few; D: NA; J: TRBJ2-5; V: TRBV11-2; CDR3: CASSPNDRRETQYF
size: many; D: NA; J: TRBJ1-1; V: TRBV10-3; CDR3: CAARGDRDTEAFF
size: NA; D: NA; J: TRBJ1-2; V: TRBV2; CDR3: CASIGVDYGYTF
size: few; D: NA; J: TRBJ2-7; V: TRBV28; CDR3: CASRKGLPTDREYF
size: NA; D: NA; J: TRBJ2-1; V: TRBV7-3; CDR3: CASSPMGAYNEQFF
size: few; D: NA; J: TRBJ1-1; V: TRBV4-1; CDR3: CASSQDTGQPPTEAFF
size: few; D: NA; J: TRBJ2-3; V: TRBV20-1; CDR3: CSARHRGGQWASTDTQYF
size: NA; D: TRBD1; J: TRBJ1-2; V: TRBV29-1; CDR3: CSARGQGSYGYTF
size: many; D: NA; J: TRBJ2-3; V: TRBV20-1; CDR3: CSASPGTDTQYF
size: NA; D: NA; J: TRBJ1-2; V: TRBV12-3/TRBV12-4; CDR3: CASSLGQVLGYTF
size: few; D: TRBD1; J: TRBJ2-7; V: TRBV7-9; CDR3: CASREGGLSSYEQYF
size: NA; D: NA; J: TRBJ2-7; V: TRBV28; CDR3: CASSRTPTFLHGYEQYF
size: NA; D: NA; J: TRBJ1-1; V: TRBV7-9; CDR3: CASSSPREEAFF
size: many; D: NA; J: TRBJ1-2; V: TRBV29-1; CDR3: CSMSEDGPYGYTF
size: NA; D: TRBD2; J: TRBJ2-3; V: TRBV7-2; CDR3: CASSLRLAITDTQYF
size: NA; D: NA; J: TRBJ2-1; V: TRBV5-1; CDR3: CASSLEQGFEQFF
size: NA; D: TRBD2; J: TRBJ2-5; V: TRBV5-1; CDR3: CASSSGLAGGPQETQYF
size: NA; D: NA; J: TRBJ2-7; V: TRBV7-2; CDR3: CASSLVSQSSYEQYF
size: NA; D: NA; J: TRBJ1-1; V: TRBV5-6; CDR3: CASNPLGTSGTEAFF
size: few; D: TRBD2; J: TRBJ2-1; V: TRBV20-1; CDR3: CSAPGLAPNEQFF
size: few; D: NA; J: TRBJ2-5; V: TRBV6-1; CDR3: CASSRIRSSGEETQYF